This T cell receptor (beta chain) was recorded in a study of blood T cell repertoires in COVID-19 (dated by TCRdb to about 2020). For the wider study: Samples from collaborators originated in the United States, Italy and Spain and spanned both the acute and convalescent phases of COVID-19. The prospective study material was composed of cDNA or gDNA derived from T cells, B-cell-depleted T cells, or PBMCs. Samples came from the ongoing ImmuneRACE study (first 160 participants) plus 1,254 subjects from 6 global collaborators. Where available, HLA class I and class II types were obtained from metadata supplied by the sample provider rather than from assay-based typing. The repertoires were released in a freely available public database intended as a resource for research on the immune response to SARS-CoV-2. A de-identified subject ID, COVID-19 status, age in years and sex were almost always included in the sample metadata. Subjects who had been exposed to COVID-19, were actively infected with it, or had recovered from it provided the deeply sampled blood TCRbeta repertoires that made up the dataset.

Note on this clone: Its recognized antigen is unknown. Base qualities were left out, and no much larger clone turns up one base away.

Enrolling through a virtual design, the prospective study's participants ranged in age from roughly 18 to 89 years and lived across about two dozen United States geographic areas. To assign participants to cohorts, the prospective study relied on clinical history that participants themselves reported in a screening survey and a study questionnaire. Recovered participants in ImmuneRACE Cohort 3 were defined by two consecutive negative NP/OP PCR tests, clearance by a healthcare professional, or resolution of symptoms. Each participant in the prospective study had whole blood, serum and a nasopharyngeal or oropharyngeal swab collected by mobile phlebotomists. Over a roughly 2-month period, participants in the prospective study had the option of providing additional blood draws and questionnaires. Blood samples from the prospective study were shipped frozen or at room temperature prior to DNA extraction.

Here is what the overall study found, with its caveats: The quantity of clinical and demographic metadata differed by source and by participant and was supplied without curation.

TCRbeta CDR3 regions were amplified from genomic DNA using the immunoSEQ Assay, a bias-controlled multiplex PCR. The study's processing was this. The number of nucleated cells in each sample was estimated from the amplification of reference gene primers within the assay. To quantify the absolute abundance of each unique TCRbeta CDR3 rearrangement, sequence reads were collapsed and filtered. For each sample, productive Simpson clonality was calculated by taking the square root of Simpson's diversity index across productive rearrangements. TCRdb re-hosts the immuneACCESS table, in-frame sequences only. Its copies lack some clones; in the studies checked, an unresolved V gene accounts for under half of them, and the cause for the rest is not known. The DNA was the basis for D and trimming; V, J and clone size are from that table. A total of 250,000 to 350,000 clones appear in this sample, 80% to 90% of them only once. In total, the top ten clones hold 2.4% of the sample.

The germline V gene encodes CDR1 LGHDT and CDR2 YNNKEL (reference sequence). From cysteine to phenylalanine, the CDR3 is 13 amino acids long. Only the CDR3 DNA is retained, 39 bases long and in frame from the first base. V lost 3 bases and J lost 2 bases; the stretch between them is 7 bases long. The source of this sequence is a woman between 18 and 29 years old who had recovered from COVID-19. Rearrangement joined TRBV3-1 (or the pseudogene TRBV3-2) to TRBJ1-2; the D gene identity is not certain. The sample consisted of PBMCs or T cells enriched from blood (not recorded which). The DNA sequence is TGTGCCAGCAGCCATGGTAGAAACTATGGCTACACCTTC. This yields the protein CASSHGRNYGYTF.